The sequence of this TCR beta chain was determined in a study of T cell changes during pregnancy in multiple sclerosis (dated 2019 in TCRdb). With respect to the entire study: In women with multiple sclerosis, the researchers looked at how the T cell repertoire shifted as pregnancy progressed.

Preparation of the library involved the immunoSEQ multiplex PCR assay. The table comes from immuneACCESS by way of TCRdb, which keeps in-frame sequences with V and J called. Part of the clones is missing from these tables; in studies checked, under half for an unresolved V gene and the rest for unknown reasons. For this sample there are about 40,000 clones; roughly 94% appear just once. In total, the top ten clones hold over 1.5% of the sample. As to this clone: No cognate antigen has been identified for it. No base quality information exists; no much larger clone differs at one position.

Measured from the cysteine to the phenylalanine, the CDR3 is 12 residues long. Only the CDR3 DNA stays, 36 bases, in frame from base 1. The germline V gene encodes CDR1 MDHEN and CDR2 SYDVKM. The V end gives up 4 bases and the J end 12 bases, leaving 7 bases in the junction not matched to a gene. This receptor was taken from a female donor with multiple sclerosis, enrolled in a pregnancy study. The source was peripheral blood, collected in the third trimester of pregnancy. The chain uses TRBV28 and TRBJ1-1, and TRBD1 aligns with 8 junction nucleotides. The nucleotide sequence reads as follows: TGTGCCAGCAGTTCCGCCGGGACAGGACCTTTCTTT. This encodes CASSSAGTGPFF. Beyond the CDR3, the reference TRBV28 and TRBJ1-1 genes provide the residues; the full variable domain reads: DVKVTQSSRYLVKRTGEKVFLECVQDMDHENMFWYRQDPGLGLRLIYFSYDVKMKEKGDIPEGYSVSREKKERFSLILESASTNQTSMYLCASSSAGTGPFFGQGTRLTVV.